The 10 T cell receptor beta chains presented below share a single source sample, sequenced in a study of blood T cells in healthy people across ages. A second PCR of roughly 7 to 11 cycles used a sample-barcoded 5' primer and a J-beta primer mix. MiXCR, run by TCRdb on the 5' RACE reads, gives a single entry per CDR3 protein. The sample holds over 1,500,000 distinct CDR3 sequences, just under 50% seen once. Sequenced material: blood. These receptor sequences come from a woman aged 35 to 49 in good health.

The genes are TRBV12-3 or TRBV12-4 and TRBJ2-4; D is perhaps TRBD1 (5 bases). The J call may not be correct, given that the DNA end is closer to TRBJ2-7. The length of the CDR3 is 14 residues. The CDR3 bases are TGTGCCAGCCGATACGACAGCGTGGGGTACGAGCAGTACTTC. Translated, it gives CASRYDSVGYEQYF.

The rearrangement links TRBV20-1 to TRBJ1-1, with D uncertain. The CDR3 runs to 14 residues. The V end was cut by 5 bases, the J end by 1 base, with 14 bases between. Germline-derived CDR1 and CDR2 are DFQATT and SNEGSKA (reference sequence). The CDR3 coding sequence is TGCAGTGCTCGAAAAGACGAATCGAACACTGAAGCTTTCTTT. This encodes CSARKDESNTEAFF.

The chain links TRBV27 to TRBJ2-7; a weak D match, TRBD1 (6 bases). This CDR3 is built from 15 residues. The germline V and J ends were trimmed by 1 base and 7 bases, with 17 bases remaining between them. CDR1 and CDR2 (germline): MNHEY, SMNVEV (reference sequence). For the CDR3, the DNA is TGTGCCAGCAGTTTATACCAGGGGCGAAACAATGAGCAGTACTTC. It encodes CASSLYQGRNNEQYF.

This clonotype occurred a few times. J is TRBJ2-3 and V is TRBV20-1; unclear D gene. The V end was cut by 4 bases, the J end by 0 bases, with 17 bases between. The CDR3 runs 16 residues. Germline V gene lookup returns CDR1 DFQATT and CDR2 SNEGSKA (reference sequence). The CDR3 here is CSATPLRVYSTDTQYF. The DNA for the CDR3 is TGCAGTGCTACTCCGCTCCGGGTCTATAGCACAGATACGCAGTATTTT.

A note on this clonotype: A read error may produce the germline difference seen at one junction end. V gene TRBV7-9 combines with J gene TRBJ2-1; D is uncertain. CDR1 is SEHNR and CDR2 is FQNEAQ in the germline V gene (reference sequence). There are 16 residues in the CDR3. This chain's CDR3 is CASSLHVSGMGDGQFF. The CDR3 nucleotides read TGTGCCAGTAGCTTACACGTCTCCGGAATGGGCGATGGGCAGTTCTTC.

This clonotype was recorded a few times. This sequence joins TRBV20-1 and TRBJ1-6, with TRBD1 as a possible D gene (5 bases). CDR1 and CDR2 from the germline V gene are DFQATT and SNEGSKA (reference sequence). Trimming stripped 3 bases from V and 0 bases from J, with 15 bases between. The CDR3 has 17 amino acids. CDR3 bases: TGCAGTGCTAGGAATCCAAGGGGTAGCTCCTATAATTCACCCCTCCACTTT. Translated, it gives CSARNPRGSSYNSPLHF.

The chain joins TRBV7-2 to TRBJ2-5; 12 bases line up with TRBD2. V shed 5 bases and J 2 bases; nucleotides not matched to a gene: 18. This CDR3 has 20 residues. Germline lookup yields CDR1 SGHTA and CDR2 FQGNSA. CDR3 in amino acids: CASSRKSGLAGGPWQETQYF. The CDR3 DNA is TGTGCCAGCAGCCGAAAAAGCGGGCTAGCGGGGGGGCCATGGCAAGAGACCCAGTACTTC.

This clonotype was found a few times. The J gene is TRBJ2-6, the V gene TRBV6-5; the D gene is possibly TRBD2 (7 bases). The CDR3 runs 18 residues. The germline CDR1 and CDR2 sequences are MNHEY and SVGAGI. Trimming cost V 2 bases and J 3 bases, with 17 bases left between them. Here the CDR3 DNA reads TGTGCCAGCAGTTACACGGGGGGCCCTTGGGATGGGGCCAACGTCCTGACTTTC. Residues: CASSYTGGPWDGANVLTF.

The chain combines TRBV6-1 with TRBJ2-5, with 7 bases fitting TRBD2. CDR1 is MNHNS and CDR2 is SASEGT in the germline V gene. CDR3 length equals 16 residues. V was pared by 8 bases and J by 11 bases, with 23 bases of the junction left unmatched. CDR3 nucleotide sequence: TGTGCCAGCCAATTCTCTGGGGAAGAGGGACTACGGGAGCAGTACTTC. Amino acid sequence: CASQFSGEEGLREQYF.

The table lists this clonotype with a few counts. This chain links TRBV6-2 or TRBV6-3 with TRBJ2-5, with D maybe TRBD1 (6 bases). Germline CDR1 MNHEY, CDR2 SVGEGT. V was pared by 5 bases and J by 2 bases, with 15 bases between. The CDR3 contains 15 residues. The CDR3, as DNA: TGTGCCAGCAGTATAGGACAGTCCGCACAAGAGACCCAGTACTTC. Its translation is CASSIGQSAQETQYF.